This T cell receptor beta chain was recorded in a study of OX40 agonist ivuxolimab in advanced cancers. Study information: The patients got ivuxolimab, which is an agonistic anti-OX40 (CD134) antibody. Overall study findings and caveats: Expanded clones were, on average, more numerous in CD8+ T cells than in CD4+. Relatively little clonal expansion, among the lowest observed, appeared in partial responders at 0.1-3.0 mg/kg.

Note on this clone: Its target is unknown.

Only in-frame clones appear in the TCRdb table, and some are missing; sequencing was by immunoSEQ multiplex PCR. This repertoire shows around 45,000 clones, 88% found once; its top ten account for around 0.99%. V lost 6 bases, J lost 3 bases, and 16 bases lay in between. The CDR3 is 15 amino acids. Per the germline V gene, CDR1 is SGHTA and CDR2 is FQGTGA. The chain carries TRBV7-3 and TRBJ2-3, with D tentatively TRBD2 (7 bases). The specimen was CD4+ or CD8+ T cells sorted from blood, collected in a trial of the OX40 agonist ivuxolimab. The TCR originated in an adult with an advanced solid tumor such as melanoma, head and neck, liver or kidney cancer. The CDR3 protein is CASSWGRESTDTQYF. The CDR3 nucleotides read TGTGCCAGCAGTTGGGGGCGGGAGTCTACAGATACGCAGTATTTT.